This T cell receptor beta chain appears in the sequencing data of a study of T cell responses to AZD1222 COVID-19 vaccine. Whole-study results and caveats: Clonal diversity may have been underestimated in mostly white British donors. Spike-spanning, vaccine-associated CD4 TCRs were dominant at 160-218 and 743-854. Seropositivity was recorded at baseline in only a handful of AZD1222 recipients. Only after the peak T cell response were repertoires sampled.

Assay: immunoSEQ multiplex PCR; the TCRdb copy retains only in-frame clones and omits some. Of around 130,000 clones listed, 75% to 90% are singletons. Germline V lookup: CDR1 SGHRS, CDR2 YFSETQ. The V and J ends lost 7 bases and 2 bases respectively, with 12 bases between them. The CDR3 covers 13 residues. Remarks on this clone: The antigen remains unidentified.

The rearrangement links TRBV5-1 to TRBJ1-1; the D gene is possibly TRBD1 (5 bases). Sequences were derived from peripheral blood, sampled on day 0 of AZD1222 vaccination. The receptor was derived from an adult in good health. The CDR3 region has the DNA TGCGCCAGCGCCCCTCAGGGAAACACTGAAGCTTTCTTT. Its protein is CASAPQGNTEAFF. The full variable domain, in which reference TRBV5-1 and TRBJ1-1 provide the parts outside the CDR3, is KAGVTQTPRYLIKTRGQQVTLSCSPISGHRSVSWYQQTPGQGLQFLFEYFSETQRNKGNFPGRFSGRQFSNSRSEMNVSTLELGDSALYLCASAPQGNTEAFFGQGTRLTVV.